Described below is a single T cell receptor beta chain sequence and its context. What it recognizes is unknown. The sample is drawn from a study of T cell repertoires in cytomegalovirus infection. Study summary: Indications came from public TCR beta signatures; they pointed to CMV infection and to a matching HLA type.

The CDR3 totals 11 residues. CDR1 is SQVTM and CDR2 is ANQGSEA in the germline V gene. V was clipped by 3 bases and J by 5 bases, with 7 bases between them. TCRdb re-derived calls from the reads in MiXCR, one entry per CDR3 protein. The sample contains some 800,000 distinct CDR3 sequences, about 28% of which appear only once. The TCR was taken from a human donor in good health (CMV status not recorded). Some clones in this sample may be carry-over from other donors' samples. The rearrangement uses TRBV29-1 and TRBJ1-2; D unresolved. Sequenced here: cultured CD8+ T cells from PBMCs, sampled from culture after CMV antigen stimulation. The CDR3 here is CSVETDYGYTF. Written as DNA, the CDR3 is TGCAGCGTTGAGACGGATTATGGCTACACCTTC.